The present TCR beta chain was sequenced within a study of tumor-infiltrating lymphocytes in primary liver carcinoma. Germline V lookup: CDR1 SGHNT, CDR2 YYREEE (reference sequence). V was shortened by 4 bases and J by 3 bases, with 13 bases between the two germline ends. This CDR3 region has 15 residues. Study-level results: Tumor-adjacent and tumor-blood pairs shared a smaller degree of overlap than tumor region pairs. Unsorted bulk processing meant the study did not compare CD4+ and CD8+ repertoires.

The template, about 510 ng total RNA, yielded TCR beta cDNA made with a constant-region primer. Library construction for TCR beta comprised three nested multiplex PCR rounds performed with slightly modified ARM-PCR. Forward primers for TRBV1-TRBV30 and a C-beta reverse primer served the first two PCR rounds, at approximately 10 cycles each. MiXCR, run by TCRdb on the multiplex PCR reads, gives a single entry per CDR3 protein. The data show about 310,000 distinct CDR3 sequences, over 55% seen once. A note on this clonotype: Antigen unknown.

Germline DNA was also extracted, and blood RNA derived from unsorted whole blood. The patients carried chronic HBV infection and had received no treatment. A sample of roughly 4 milliliters of peripheral blood was taken before surgery. The sequence derives from a man aged 40-49 years with primary liver carcinoma and hepatitis B virus infection. The chain has TRBV5-4 and TRBJ2-2; possible D gene TRBD1, 5 bases. Sequenced: peripheral blood. CDR3: CASSGGRADTGELFF. The CDR3 bases are TGTGCCAGCAGCGGTGGCAGGGCAGACACCGGGGAGCTGTTTTTT.